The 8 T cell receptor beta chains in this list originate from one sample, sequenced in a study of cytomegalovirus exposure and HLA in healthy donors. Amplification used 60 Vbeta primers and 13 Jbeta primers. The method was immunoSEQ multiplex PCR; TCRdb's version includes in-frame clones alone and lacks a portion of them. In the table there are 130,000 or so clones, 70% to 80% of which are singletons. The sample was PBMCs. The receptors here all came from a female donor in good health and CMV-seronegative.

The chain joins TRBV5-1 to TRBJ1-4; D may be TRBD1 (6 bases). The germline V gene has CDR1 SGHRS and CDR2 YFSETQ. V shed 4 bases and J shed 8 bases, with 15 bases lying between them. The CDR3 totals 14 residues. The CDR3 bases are TGCGCCAGCAGCATACAGGGTACGGAGGAAAAACTGTTTTTT. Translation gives CASSIQGTEEKLFF.

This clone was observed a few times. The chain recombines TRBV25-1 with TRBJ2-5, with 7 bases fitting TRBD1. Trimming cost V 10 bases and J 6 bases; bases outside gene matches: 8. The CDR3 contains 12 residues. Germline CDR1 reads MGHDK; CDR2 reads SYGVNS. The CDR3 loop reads CATWTGDKTQYF. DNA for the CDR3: TGTGCCACATGGACAGGTGACAAGACCCAGTACTTC.

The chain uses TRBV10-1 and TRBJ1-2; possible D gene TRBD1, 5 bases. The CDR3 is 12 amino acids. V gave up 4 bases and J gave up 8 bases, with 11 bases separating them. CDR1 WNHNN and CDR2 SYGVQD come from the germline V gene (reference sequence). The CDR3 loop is CASSGDFGGYTF. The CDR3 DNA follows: TGCGCCAGCAGTGGGGACTTCGGGGGCTACACCTTC.

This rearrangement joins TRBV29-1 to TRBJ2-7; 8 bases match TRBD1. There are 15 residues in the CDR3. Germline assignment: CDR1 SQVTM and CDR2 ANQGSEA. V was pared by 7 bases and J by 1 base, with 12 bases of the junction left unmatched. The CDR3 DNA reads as TGCAGCGCTGATGCAGACAGGGGATATTCCTACGAGCAGTACTTC. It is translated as CSADADRGYSYEQYF.

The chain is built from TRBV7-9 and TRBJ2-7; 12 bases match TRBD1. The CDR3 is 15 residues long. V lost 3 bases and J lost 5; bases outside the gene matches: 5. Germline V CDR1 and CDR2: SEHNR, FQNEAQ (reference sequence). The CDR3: CASSFSGQGANEQYF. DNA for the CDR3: TGTGCCAGCAGCTTTTCGGGACAGGGGGCAAACGAGCAGTACTTC. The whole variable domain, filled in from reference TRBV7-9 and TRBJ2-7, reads DTGVSQNPRHKITKRGQNVTFRCDPISEHNRLYWYRQTLGQGPEFLTYFQNEAQLEKSRLLSDRFSAERPKGSFSTLEIQRTEQGDSAMYLCASSFSGQGANEQYFGPGTRLTVT.

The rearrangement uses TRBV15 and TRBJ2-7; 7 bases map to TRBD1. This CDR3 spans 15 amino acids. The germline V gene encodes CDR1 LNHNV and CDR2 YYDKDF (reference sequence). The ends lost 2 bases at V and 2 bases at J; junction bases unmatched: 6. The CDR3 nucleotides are TGTGCCACCAGCAGACTCCGGGACAGTACCTACGAGCAGTACTTC. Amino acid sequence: CATSRLRDSTYEQYF. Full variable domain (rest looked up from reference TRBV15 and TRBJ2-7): DAMVIQNPRYQVTQFGKPVTLSCSQTLNHNVMYWYQQKSSQAPKLLFHYYDKDFNNEADTPDNFQSRRPNTSFCFLDIRSPGLGDTAMYLCATSRLRDSTYEQYFGPGTRLTVT.

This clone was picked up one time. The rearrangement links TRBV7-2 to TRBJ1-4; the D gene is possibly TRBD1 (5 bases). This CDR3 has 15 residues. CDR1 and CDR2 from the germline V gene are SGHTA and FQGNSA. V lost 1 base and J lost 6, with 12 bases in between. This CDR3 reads CASSLGGGPYEKLFF. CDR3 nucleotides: TGTGCCAGCAGCTTAGGGGGGGGACCATATGAAAAACTGTTTTTT.

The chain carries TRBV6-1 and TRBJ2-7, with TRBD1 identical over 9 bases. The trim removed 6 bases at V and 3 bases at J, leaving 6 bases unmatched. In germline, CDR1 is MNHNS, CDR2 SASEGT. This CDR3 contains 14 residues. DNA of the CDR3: TGTGCCAGCAGACCGGGACAGGGCCTCTACGAGCAGTACTTC. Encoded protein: CASRPGQGLYEQYF.